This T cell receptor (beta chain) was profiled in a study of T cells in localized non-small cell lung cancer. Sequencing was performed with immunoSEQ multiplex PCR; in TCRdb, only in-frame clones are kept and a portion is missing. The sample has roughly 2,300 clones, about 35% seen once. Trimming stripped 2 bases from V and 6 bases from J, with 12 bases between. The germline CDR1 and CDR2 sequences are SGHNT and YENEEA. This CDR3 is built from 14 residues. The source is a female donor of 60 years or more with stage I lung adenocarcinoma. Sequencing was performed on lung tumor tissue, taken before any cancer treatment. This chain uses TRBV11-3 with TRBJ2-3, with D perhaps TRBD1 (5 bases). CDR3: CASSLQGVVDTQYF. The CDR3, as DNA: TGTGCCAGCAGCTTACAGGGTGTAGTGGATACGCAGTATTTT.